This is a list of T cell receptor beta chains from one sample in a study of identical twins. TCRdb reprocessed the 5' RACE reads with MiXCR, giving one entry per CDR3 protein. Here the sample spans roughly 200,000 distinct CDR3 sequences, approximately 15% being singletons. The same data also went into a second study, on T cells expressing NK-cell markers.

The sample taken for sequencing was CD8+ T cells sorted from blood. The source is a young woman in good health. The CDR3 runs from the conserved cysteine through the conserved F or W. A D gene is named only where the DNA matches it firmly. Clone size is stated in some rows and not others, as once, few, many or a class when expanded.

TRBJ2-1	few	TRBV7-2	.	CASSWGTAPPGNEQFF	TGTGCCAGCAGCTGGGGGACGGCCCCCCCGGGCAATGAGCAGTTCTTC
TRBJ1-2	few	TRBV11-1	.	CASSSILERQRSDLNYGYTF	TGTGCCAGCAGCTCAATATTGGAGAGACAGAGATCAGACCTCAACTATGGCTACACCTTC
TRBJ2-1	few	TRBV5-1	TRBD2	CASSPTSGSGNEQFF	TGCGCCAGCAGCCCGACTAGCGGGAGTGGAAATGAGCAGTTCTTC
TRBJ2-7	.	TRBV20-1	.	CSATLTNEQYF	TGCAGTGCCACATTGACCAACGAGCAGTACTTC
TRBJ2-1	.	TRBV9	.	CASSVVSGYEQFF	TGTGCCAGCAGCGTAGTCAGCGGCTATGAGCAGTTCTTC
TRBJ2-7	.	TRBV21-1	.	CAIGARQGRTYEQYF	TGTGCCATCGGGGCTCGACAGGGGAGAACCTACGAGCAGTACTTC
TRBJ1-3	few	TRBV12-3/TRBV12-4	.	CASSFVLNSGNTIYF	TGTGCCAGCAGTTTTGTATTGAACTCTGGAAACACCATATATTTT
TRBJ2-7	few	TRBV20-1	.	CSARGQTNYEQYF	TGCAGTGCTAGAGGGCAAACGAACTACGAGCAGTACTTC
TRBJ1-2	.	TRBV4-3	.	CASSQERVGYGYTF	TGCGCCAGCAGCCAAGAACGGGTGGGCTATGGCTACACCTTC
TRBJ2-1	few	TRBV2	.	CASSGRGMLSEQFF	TGTGCCAGCAGTGGTAGGGGAATGTTATCTGAGCAGTTCTTC
TRBJ2-1	.	TRBV9	.	CASNRGAGDSYNEQFF	TGTGCCAGCAACAGGGGGGCGGGGGACTCCTACAATGAGCAGTTCTTC
TRBJ1-1	few	TRBV6-1	.	CASTHSPLAEAFF	TGTGCCAGCACTCACAGCCCATTGGCTGAAGCTTTCTTT
TRBJ1-5	.	TRBV30	.	CAWSVRDGKNQPQHF	TGTGCCTGGAGTGTAAGGGACGGGAAAAATCAGCCCCAGCATTTT
TRBJ1-1	few	TRBV29-1	.	CSVEGGAEAFF	TGCAGCGTTGAAGGGGGGGCTGAAGCTTTCTTT
TRBJ1-4	.	TRBV27	TRBD1	CASSTDRVGEKLFF	TGTGCCAGCAGCACGGACAGGGTGGGCGAAAAACTGTTTTTT
TRBJ2-7	few	TRBV29-1	.	CSVTLESYEQYF	TGCAGCGTTACCTTGGAGAGCTACGAGCAGTACTTC
TRBJ2-1	few	TRBV27	TRBD1	CASRGGTGDNEQFF	TGTGCCAGCAGGGGGGGGACAGGGGACAATGAGCAGTTCTTC
TRBJ2-2	few	TRBV9	.	CASSVDLGLNTGELFF	TGTGCCAGCAGCGTAGATCTGGGGTTGAACACCGGGGAGCTGTTTTTT
TRBJ2-1	many	TRBV12-3/TRBV12-4	.	CASSSSERPYNEQFF	TGTGCCAGCAGTTCTAGCGAACGTCCTTACAATGAGCAGTTCTTC
TRBJ2-7	.	TRBV7-8	TRBD1	CASSLGGGQLIYEQYF	TGTGCCAGCAGCTTAGGTGGGGGACAGTTGATCTACGAGCAGTACTTC
TRBJ2-4	.	TRBV13	TRBD1	CASSSRDRDGNIQYF	TGTGCCAGCAGCAGCCGGGACAGGGATGGGAACATTCAGTACTTC
TRBJ2-7	many	TRBV12-3/TRBV12-4	TRBD2	CASSLGTSGSYEQYF	TGTGCCAGCAGTCTAGGGACTAGCGGCTCCTACGAGCAGTACTTC
TRBJ2-7	few	TRBV12-5	.	CASGPFTGTLAYEQYF	TGTGCTAGTGGTCCCTTTACCGGGACGCTTGCCTACGAGCAGTACTTC
TRBJ2-1	.	TRBV24-1	.	CATSDPRDSYNEQFF	TGTGCCACCAGTGATCCCCGTGACTCCTACAATGAGCAGTTCTTC
TRBJ2-1	.	TRBV9	TRBD2	CASSEWVAGGSEQFF	TGTGCCAGCAGCGAGTGGGTAGCGGGAGGGTCTGAGCAGTTCTTC
TRBJ2-3	once	TRBV7-8	TRBD2	CASSLASGGPDTQYF	TGTGCCAGCAGCTTAGCGTCGGGAGGGCCCGATACGCAGTATTTT
TRBJ2-1	.	TRBV27	TRBD2	CASSSFSGREYEQFF	TGTGCCAGCTCCTCATTTAGCGGGAGAGAATATGAGCAGTTCTTC
TRBJ2-3	few	TRBV3-1	.	CASSQVNEGDTQYF	TGTGCCAGCAGCCAAGTGAACGAGGGGGATACGCAGTATTTT
TRBJ2-2	.	TRBV10-3	.	CAIRFKSTGELFF	TGTGCCATACGATTCAAGAGCACCGGGGAGCTGTTTTTT
TRBJ2-5	few	TRBV6-2/TRBV6-3	.	CASRWGEETQYF	TGTGCCAGTCGGTGGGGTGAAGAGACCCAGTACTTC
TRBJ1-2	.	TRBV3-1	TRBD1	CASSTRDRAYGYTF	TGTGCCAGCAGCACCCGGGACAGAGCTTATGGCTACACCTTC
TRBJ1-3	few	TRBV29-1	.	CSVTLPTGDNTIYF	TGCAGCGTTACCCTTCCGACAGGTGACAACACCATATATTTT
TRBJ2-1	.	TRBV6-1	.	CASTASEGYNEQFF	TGTGCCAGCACCGCTAGTGAGGGCTACAATGAGCAGTTCTTC
TRBJ1-1	few	TRBV7-9	.	CASREFGDTEAFF	TGTGCCAGCAGGGAATTTGGGGACACTGAAGCTTTCTTT
TRBJ2-2	few	TRBV6-8	.	CRYTHNSNTGELFF	TGTCGGTATACACACAATTCGAACACCGGGGAGCTGTTTTTT
TRBJ2-5	few	TRBV13	.	CASSSRGAQETQYF	TGTGCCAGCAGCTCCCGGGGGGCGCAAGAGACCCAGTACTTC
TRBJ2-7	few	TRBV10-3	.	CAISDGGIGSLEQYF	TGTGCCATCAGTGATGGGGGGATAGGCTCCCTCGAGCAGTACTTC
TRBJ2-1	.	TRBV27	TRBD2	CASSLTSGGAPGAFF	TGTGCCAGCAGTTTGACTAGCGGGGGGGCCCCGGGAGCGTTCTTC
TRBJ2-5	.	TRBV5-1	.	CASCGDAETQYF	TGCGCCAGCTGCGGGGATGCAGAGACCCAGTACTTC
TRBJ2-7	medium-sized	TRBV27	TRBD1	CATRQGTGEQYF	TGTGCCACCCGACAGGGAACTGGCGAGCAGTACTTC
TRBJ2-5	.	TRBV12-3/TRBV12-4	.	CASSLLPLPETQYF	TGTGCCAGCAGCCTGCTTCCTCTTCCCGAGACCCAGTACTTC
TRBJ2-6	.	TRBV7-3	.	CASSSEGTDYSGANVLTF	TGTGCCAGCAGCTCCGAGGGGACGGACTACTCTGGGGCCAACGTCCTGACTTTC
TRBJ1-2	few	TRBV10-3	.	CAISEKVRGYNNYGYTF	TGTGCCATCAGTGAGAAGGTCAGGGGATATAATAACTATGGCTACACCTTC
TRBJ2-3	many	TRBV7-9	.	CASSLDADTQYF	TGTGCCAGCAGCTTAGACGCAGATACGCAGTATTTT
TRBJ2-1	.	TRBV5-6	.	CASSPGSSHEQFF	TGTGCCAGCAGCCCAGGCAGTAGCCATGAGCAGTTCTTC
TRBJ2-1	.	TRBV9	.	CASSVAWDKRGNEQFF	TGTGCCAGCAGCGTAGCCTGGGACAAGAGAGGCAATGAGCAGTTCTTC
TRBJ1-5	.	TRBV5-1	.	CASLGWGPGNQPQHF	TGCGCCAGCCTTGGTTGGGGTCCGGGCAATCAGCCCCAGCATTTT
TRBJ2-1	.	TRBV12-3/TRBV12-4	TRBD2	CASSFSAGGPSRYYEQFF	TGTGCCAGCAGTTTTTCAGCGGGAGGGCCATCGAGATATTATGAGCAGTTCTTC
TRBJ2-6	.	TRBV27	.	CASSFLTASGANVLTF	TGTGCCAGCAGTTTTTTGACGGCCTCTGGGGCCAACGTCCTGACTTTC
TRBJ2-1	many	TRBV3-1	.	CASRGVAGEQFF	TGTGCCAGCAGGGGGGTGGCAGGTGAGCAGTTCTTC
TRBJ1-1	.	TRBV25-1	.	CASSGRQLHTEAFF	TGTGCCAGCAGTGGACGACAGTTACACACTGAAGCTTTCTTT
TRBJ2-7	few	TRBV10-3	TRBD1	CANEGQGTAYEQYF	TGTGCCAACGAGGGACAGGGGACCGCCTACGAGCAGTACTTC